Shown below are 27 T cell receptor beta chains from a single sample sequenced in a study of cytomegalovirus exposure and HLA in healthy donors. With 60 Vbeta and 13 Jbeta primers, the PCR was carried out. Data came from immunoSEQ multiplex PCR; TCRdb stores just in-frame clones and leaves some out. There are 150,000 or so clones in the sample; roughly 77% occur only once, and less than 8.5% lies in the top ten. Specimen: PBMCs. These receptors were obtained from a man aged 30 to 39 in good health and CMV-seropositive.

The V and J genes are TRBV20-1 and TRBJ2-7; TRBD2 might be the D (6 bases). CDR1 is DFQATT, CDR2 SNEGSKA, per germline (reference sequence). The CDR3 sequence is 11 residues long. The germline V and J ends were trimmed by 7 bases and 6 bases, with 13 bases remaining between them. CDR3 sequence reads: CSGTEGGEQYF. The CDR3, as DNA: TGCAGTGGGACGGAGGGCGGCGAGCAGTACTTC.

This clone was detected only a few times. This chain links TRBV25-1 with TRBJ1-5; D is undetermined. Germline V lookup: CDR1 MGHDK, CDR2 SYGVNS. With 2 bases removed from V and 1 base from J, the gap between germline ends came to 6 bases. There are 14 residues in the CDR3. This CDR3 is CASSEPGSNQPQHF. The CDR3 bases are TGTGCCAGCAGTGAACCCGGGAGCAATCAGCCCCAGCATTTT.

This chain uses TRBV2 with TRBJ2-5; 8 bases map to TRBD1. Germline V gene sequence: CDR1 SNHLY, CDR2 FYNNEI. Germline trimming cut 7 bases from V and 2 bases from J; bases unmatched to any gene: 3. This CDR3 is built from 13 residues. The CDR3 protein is CASIWTGQETQYF. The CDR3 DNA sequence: TGTGCCAGCATTTGGACAGGGCAAGAGACCCAGTACTTC.

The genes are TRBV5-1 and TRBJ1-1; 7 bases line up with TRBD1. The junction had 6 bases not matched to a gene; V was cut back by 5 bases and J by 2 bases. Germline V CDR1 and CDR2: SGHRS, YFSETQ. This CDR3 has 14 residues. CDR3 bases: TGCGCCAGCAGGGTAAGACAGGGAAACACTGAAGCTTTCTTT. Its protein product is CASRVRQGNTEAFF.

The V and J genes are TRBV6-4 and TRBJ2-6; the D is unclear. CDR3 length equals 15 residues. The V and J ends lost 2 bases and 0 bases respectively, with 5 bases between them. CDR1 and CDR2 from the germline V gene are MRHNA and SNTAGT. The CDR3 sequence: CASSDHISGANVLTF. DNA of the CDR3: TGTGCCAGCAGTGACCACATCTCTGGGGCCAACGTCCTGACTTTC.

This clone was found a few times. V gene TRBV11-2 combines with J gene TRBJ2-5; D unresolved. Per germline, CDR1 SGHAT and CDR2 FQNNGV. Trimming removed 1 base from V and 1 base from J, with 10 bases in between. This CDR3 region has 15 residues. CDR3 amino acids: CASSLGPSFQETQYF. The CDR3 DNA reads TGTGCCAGCAGCTTAGGGCCCTCGTTCCAAGAGACCCAGTACTTC.

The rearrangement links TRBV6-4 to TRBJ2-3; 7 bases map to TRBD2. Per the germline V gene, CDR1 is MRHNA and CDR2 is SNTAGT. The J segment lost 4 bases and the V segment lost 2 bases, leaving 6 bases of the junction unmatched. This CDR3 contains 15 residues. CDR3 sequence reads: CASSDGGDNADTQYF. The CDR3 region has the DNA TGTGCCAGCAGTGACGGGGGGGATAACGCAGATACGCAGTATTTT.

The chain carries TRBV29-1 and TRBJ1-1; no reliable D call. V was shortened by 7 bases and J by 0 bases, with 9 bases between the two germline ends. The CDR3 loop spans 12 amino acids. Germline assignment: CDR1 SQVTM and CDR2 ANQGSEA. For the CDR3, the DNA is TGCAGCGAAGGAGTCATGAACACTGAAGCTTTCTTT. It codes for CSEGVMNTEAFF.

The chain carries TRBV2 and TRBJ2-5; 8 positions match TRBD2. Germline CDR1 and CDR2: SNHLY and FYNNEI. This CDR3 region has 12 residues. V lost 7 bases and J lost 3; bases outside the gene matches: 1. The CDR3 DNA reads TGTGCCAGCAAAGCGGGAGAAGAGACCCAGTACTTC. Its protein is CASKAGEETQYF.

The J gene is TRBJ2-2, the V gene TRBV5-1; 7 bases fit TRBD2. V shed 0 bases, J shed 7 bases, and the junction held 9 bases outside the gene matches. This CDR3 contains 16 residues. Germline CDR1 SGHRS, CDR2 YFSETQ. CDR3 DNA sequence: TGCGCCAGCAGCTTGGGTGGCGGGAGTATCAACGGGGAGCTGTTTTTT. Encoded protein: CASSLGGGSINGELFF.

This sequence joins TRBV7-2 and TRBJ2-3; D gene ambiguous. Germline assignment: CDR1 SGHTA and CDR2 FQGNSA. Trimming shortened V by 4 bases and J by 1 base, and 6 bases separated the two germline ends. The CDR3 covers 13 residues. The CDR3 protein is CASSWSGTDTQYF. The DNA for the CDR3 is TGTGCCAGCAGCTGGTCGGGCACAGATACGCAGTATTTT.

The CDR3 sequence is CASSPRTGVFNYGYTF. In DNA, the CDR3 is TGTGCCAGCAGCCCGAGGACAGGGGTATTTAACTATGGCTACACCTTC. The chain combines TRBV7-8 with TRBJ1-2; 9 positions agree with TRBD1. This CDR3 comprises 16 residues. The germline V gene has CDR1 SGHVS and CDR2 FQNEAQ. J gave up 1 base and V 5 bases, and 8 bases lay outside the gene matches.

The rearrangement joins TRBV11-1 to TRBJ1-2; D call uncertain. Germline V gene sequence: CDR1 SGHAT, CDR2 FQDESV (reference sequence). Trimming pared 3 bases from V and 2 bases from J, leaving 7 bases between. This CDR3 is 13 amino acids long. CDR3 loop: CASSLPGNYGYTF. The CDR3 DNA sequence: TGTGCCAGCAGCTTGCCGGGAAACTATGGCTACACCTTC.

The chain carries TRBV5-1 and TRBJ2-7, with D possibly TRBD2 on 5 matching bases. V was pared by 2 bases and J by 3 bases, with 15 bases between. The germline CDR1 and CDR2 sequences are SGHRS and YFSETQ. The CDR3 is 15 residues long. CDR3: CASSFNPGVDYEQYF. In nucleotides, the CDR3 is TGCGCCAGCAGCTTTAACCCCGGGGTGGACTACGAGCAGTACTTC.

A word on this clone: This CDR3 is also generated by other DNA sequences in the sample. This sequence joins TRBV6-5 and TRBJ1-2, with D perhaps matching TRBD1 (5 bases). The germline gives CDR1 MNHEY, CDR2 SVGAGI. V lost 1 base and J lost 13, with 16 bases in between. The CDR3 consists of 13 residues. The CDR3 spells CASSYFDSGGFTF. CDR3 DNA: TGTGCCAGCAGTTACTTCGACAGCGGGGGATTCACCTTC.

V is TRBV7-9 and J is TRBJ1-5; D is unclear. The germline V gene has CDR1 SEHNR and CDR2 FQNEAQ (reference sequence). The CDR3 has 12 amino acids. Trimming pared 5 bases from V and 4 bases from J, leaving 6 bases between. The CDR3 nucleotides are TGTGCCAGCAGCACAGATAATCAGCCCCAGCATTTT. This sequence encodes CASSTDNQPQHF.

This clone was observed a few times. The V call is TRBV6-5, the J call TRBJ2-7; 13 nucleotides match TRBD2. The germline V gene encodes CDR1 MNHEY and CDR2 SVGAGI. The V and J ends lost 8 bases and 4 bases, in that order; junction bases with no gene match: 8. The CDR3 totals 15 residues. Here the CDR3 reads CASGSRTSGRYEQYF. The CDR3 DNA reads TGTGCCAGCGGTAGTCGGACTAGCGGGAGATACGAGCAGTACTTC.

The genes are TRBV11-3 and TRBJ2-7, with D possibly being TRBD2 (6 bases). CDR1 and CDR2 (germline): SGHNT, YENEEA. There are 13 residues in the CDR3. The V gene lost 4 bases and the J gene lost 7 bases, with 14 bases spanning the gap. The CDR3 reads CASSSFAEGEQYF. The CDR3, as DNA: TGTGCCAGCAGCTCCTTTGCGGAGGGAGAGCAGTACTTC.

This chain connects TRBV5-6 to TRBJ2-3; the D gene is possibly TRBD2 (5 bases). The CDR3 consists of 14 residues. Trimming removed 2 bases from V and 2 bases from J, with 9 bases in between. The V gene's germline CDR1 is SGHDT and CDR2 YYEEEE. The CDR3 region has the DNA TGTGCCAGCAGCTTATTGGACTTCACAGATACGCAGTATTTT. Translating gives CASSLLDFTDTQYF.

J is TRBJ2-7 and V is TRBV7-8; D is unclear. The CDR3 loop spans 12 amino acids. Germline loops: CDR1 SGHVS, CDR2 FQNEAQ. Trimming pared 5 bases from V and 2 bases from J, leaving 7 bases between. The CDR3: CASSPHPYEQYF. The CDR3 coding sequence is TGTGCCAGCAGCCCACACCCCTACGAGCAGTACTTC.

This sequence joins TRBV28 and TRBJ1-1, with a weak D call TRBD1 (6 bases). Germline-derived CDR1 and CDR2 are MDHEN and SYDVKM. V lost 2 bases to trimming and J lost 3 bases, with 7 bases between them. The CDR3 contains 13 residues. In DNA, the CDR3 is TGTGCCAGCAGTTTACAGGGGTACACTGAAGCTTTCTTT. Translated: CASSLQGYTEAFF.

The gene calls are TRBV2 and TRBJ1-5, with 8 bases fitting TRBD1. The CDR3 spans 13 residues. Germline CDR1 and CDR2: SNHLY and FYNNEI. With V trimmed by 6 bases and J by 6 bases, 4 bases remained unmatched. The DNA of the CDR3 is TGTGCCAGCAGGGACAGGGAAGGTCAGCCCCAGCATTTT. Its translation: CASRDREGQPQHF. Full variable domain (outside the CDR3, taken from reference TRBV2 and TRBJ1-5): EPEVTQTPSHQVTQMGQEVILRCVPISNHLYFYWYRQILGQKVEFLVSFYNNEISEKSEIFDDQFSVERPDGSNFTLKIRSTKLEDSAMYFCASRDREGQPQHFGDGTRLSIL.

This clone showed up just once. CDR3 region: CASSKRQGTNTDTQYF. The CDR3 DNA follows: TGTGCCAGCAGTAAGCGACAGGGGACGAACACAGATACGCAGTATTTT. This chain connects TRBV27 to TRBJ2-3; the match to TRBD1 covers 8 bases. The CDR3 is 16 residues long. Germline V CDR1 and CDR2: MNHEY, SMNVEV (reference sequence). V lost 5 bases, J lost 2 bases, and 9 bases stayed unmatched.

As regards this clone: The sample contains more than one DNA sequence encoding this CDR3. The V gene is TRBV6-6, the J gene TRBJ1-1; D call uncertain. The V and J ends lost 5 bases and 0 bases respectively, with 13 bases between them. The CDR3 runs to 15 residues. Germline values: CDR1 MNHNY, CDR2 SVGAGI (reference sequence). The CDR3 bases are TGTGCCAGCAGTCTCTCCGAGGCCGTGAACACTGAAGCTTTCTTT. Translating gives CASSLSEAVNTEAFF.

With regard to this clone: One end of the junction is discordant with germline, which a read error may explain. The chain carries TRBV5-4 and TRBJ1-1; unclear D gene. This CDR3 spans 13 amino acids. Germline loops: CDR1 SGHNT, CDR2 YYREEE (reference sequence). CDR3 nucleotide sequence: TGTGCCAGCAGGTTGGGCGCTGCCACTGAAGCTTTCTTT. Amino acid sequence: CASRLGAATEAFF.

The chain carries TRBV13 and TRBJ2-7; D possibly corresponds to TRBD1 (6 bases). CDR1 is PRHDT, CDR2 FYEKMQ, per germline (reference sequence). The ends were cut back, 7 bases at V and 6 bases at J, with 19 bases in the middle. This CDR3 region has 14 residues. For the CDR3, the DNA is TGTGCCAGCAATAAAGGGGGAGTTTACGCCGAGCAGTACTTC. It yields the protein CASNKGGVYAEQYF.

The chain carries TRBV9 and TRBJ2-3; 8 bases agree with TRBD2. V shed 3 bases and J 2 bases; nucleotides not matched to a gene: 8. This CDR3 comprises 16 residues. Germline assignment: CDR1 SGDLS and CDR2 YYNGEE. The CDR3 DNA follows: TGTGCCAGCAGCGCCTTCCGGGGGGGGGTCACAGATACGCAGTATTTT. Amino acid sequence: CASSAFRGGVTDTQYF.